This T cell receptor (beta chain) appears in the sequencing data of a study of tumor and adjacent non-tumor tissue in lung cancer. Study details: Patients comprised some eleven adenocarcinoma, 2 squamous cell carcinoma and 1 small cell lung cancer. Aged roughly 31 to 80 years, patients included 10 men and roughly 5 women with stage I to III disease. Overall study results and limits: Tumor repertoires had a smaller top 100 clone share than normal lung. Tumor tissue had significantly higher TCR diversity than normal lung.

From germline, CDR1 is SGHRS and CDR2 YFSETQ. This CDR3 is 16 amino acids long. TCRbeta libraries were built with three rounds of nested PCR, modified from ARM-PCR. One entry per CDR3 protein, called by TCRdb with MiXCR from the multiplex PCR reads. The sample carries under 95,000 distinct CDR3 sequences, about 70% recorded once. This sample's RNA came from whole unsorted tissue. For this clonotype: Antigen: not known. At one of its ends the junction is not consistent with the germline gene, which may arise from a read error.

V and J are TRBV5-1 and TRBJ2-3; D tentatively reads TRBD1 or TRBD2 (5 bases each). This TCR came from a man between 60 and 75 years old with non-small cell lung cancer. Material for sequencing was lung tumor tissue. This chain's CDR3 is CASSLVQGPGTDTQYF. CDR3 in DNA: TGCGCCAGCAGCTTGGTCCAGGGACCTGGCACAGATACACAGTATTTT.